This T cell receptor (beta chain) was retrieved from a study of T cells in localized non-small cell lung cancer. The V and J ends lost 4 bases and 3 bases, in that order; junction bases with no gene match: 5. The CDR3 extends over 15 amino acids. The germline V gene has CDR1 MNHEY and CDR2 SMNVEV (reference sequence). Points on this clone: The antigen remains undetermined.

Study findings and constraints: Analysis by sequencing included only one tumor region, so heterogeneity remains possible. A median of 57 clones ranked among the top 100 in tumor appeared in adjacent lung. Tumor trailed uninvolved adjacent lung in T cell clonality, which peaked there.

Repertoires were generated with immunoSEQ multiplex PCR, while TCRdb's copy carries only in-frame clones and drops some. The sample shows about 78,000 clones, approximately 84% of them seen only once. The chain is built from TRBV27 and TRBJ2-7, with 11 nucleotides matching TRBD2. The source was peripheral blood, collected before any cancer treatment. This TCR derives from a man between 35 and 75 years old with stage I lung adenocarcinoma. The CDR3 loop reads CASSSLGLAGYEQYF. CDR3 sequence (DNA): TGTGCCAGCAGTTCCCTCGGACTAGCGGGCTACGAGCAGTACTTC.